This T cell receptor (beta chain) is drawn from a study of breast tumors, draining lymph nodes, adjacent tissues. Trimming left V 5 bases short and J 5 bases short, with 7 bases between. Germline lookup yields CDR1 LNHNV and CDR2 YYDKDF (reference sequence). CDR3 length: 12 amino acids. The sample holds many counts of this clonotype. TCRdb independently ran MiXCR on the multiplex PCR reads; one entry per CDR3 protein. The table has fewer than 200,000 distinct CDR3 sequences, 30% to 40% seen once. Samples came from axillary lymph nodes draining the breast cancer. This clonotype was sampled from a female donor with breast cancer. Some clones in this sample may be carry-over from other donors' samples. V gene TRBV15 combines with J gene TRBJ1-5; tentatively, D is TRBD1 (5 bases). The sample consisted of axillary lymph node tissue. The CDR3 protein is CATSWGYQPQHF. CDR3 nucleotides: TGTGCCACCAGCTGGGGGTATCAGCCCCAGCATTTT.